Listed here are 31 T cell receptor beta chains from one sample, sequenced in a study of blood T cells in healthy people across ages. Sample-barcoded 5' priming and a J-beta primer mix drove a second PCR of roughly 6 to 12 cycles. TCRdb analysed the 5' RACE reads with MiXCR anew, one entry per CDR3 protein. The profile covers 850,000 to 1,100,000 distinct CDR3 sequences, with 35% to 40% appearing a single time and less than 15% taken by the ten largest. The sequenced sample consisted of blood. These receptors were collected from a man between 18 and 35 years old in good health.

The chain joins TRBV7-2 to TRBJ1-4; D is possibly TRBD1 (5 bases). There are 16 residues in the CDR3. Trimming took off 5 bases at V and 8 bases at J, with 21 bases between the two ends. Germline values: CDR1 SGHTA, CDR2 FQGNSA. The CDR3 sequence is CASSPKGWQGLEKLFF. As DNA, the CDR3 is TGTGCCAGCAGCCCCAAAGGATGGCAGGGTTTAGAAAAACTGTTTTTT.

In this sample, this clonotype turned up a few times. This chain joins TRBV29-1 and TRBJ2-2; 7 bases agree with TRBD1. The V gene end was trimmed by 5 bases and the J gene end by 4 bases; junction bases not matched to a gene: 7. Germline V gene data show CDR1 as SQVTM and CDR2 as ANQGSEA. The CDR3 loop spans 14 amino acids. Here the CDR3 DNA reads TGCAGCGTTAACGGACAGGATGGCACCGGGGAGCTGTTTTTT. Residues: CSVNGQDGTGELFF.

CDR3 residues: CASRVNPGGRHNEQFF. The CDR3, as DNA: TGTGCCAGCAGAGTTAATCCGGGGGGAAGGCACAATGAGCAGTTCTTC. J is TRBJ2-1 and V is TRBV6-2 or TRBV6-3, with 7 bases aligning to TRBD2. J was trimmed by 5 bases and V by 6 bases; bases with no gene match: 13. The CDR3 has 16 residues. CDR1 is MNHEY and CDR2 is SVGEGT in the germline V gene.

The chain is built from TRBV20-1 and TRBJ1-2, with D hard to call. CDR1 DFQATT and CDR2 SNEGSKA come from the germline V gene (reference sequence). CDR3 length: 11 residues. With 2 bases removed from V and 6 bases from J, the gap between germline ends came to 7 bases. CDR3 bases: TGCAGTGCTAGACGGACCGATGGCTACACCTTC. This gives the protein CSARRTDGYTF.

This clonotype was observed many times. J is TRBJ1-2 and V is TRBV29-1; the D gene is possibly TRBD1 (6 bases). Trimming cost V 6 bases and J 4 bases, with 15 bases left between them. The CDR3 spans 13 residues. The germline CDR1 and CDR2 sequences are SQVTM and ANQGSEA. CDR3 nucleotide sequence: TGCAGCGTGCCCTTGGACAGCTCCTATGGCTACACCTTC. It specifies CSVPLDSSYGYTF.

Details on this clonotype: A junction boundary mismatches the germline segment, possibly from a read error. The chain recombines TRBV10-3 with TRBJ2-1; 11 bases line up with TRBD1. CDR1 and CDR2 from the germline V gene are ENHRY and SYGVKD. This CDR3 has 18 residues. DNA for the CDR3: TGTGCCATCAGAGGACAGGGGGCCATATCGGGCTCCTACAATGAGCAGTTCTTT. Amino acids: CAIRGQGAISGSYNEQFF.

The chain is built from TRBV5-1 and TRBJ1-2; possible D gene TRBD1, 5 bases. Germline lookup yields CDR1 SGHRS and CDR2 YFSETQ. Trimming cost V 6 bases and J 4 bases, with 16 bases left between them. The CDR3 spans 14 residues. The CDR3 DNA is TGCGCCAGCACCGAATGCGGGGGACCCTATGGCTACACCTTC. This encodes CASTECGGPYGYTF.

With respect to this clonotype: Possible read error: a much larger clone is one base away. The chain is built from TRBV6-5 and TRBJ1-2; D is uncertain. The CDR3 is 15 amino acids. Trimming removed 3 bases at V and 5 bases at J, with 16 bases between. Germline V CDR1 and CDR2: MNHEY, SVGAGI. CDR3 in amino acids: CASSYRPSGKYGYTF. The CDR3 nucleotides read TGTGCCAGCAGTTATCGGCCCTCCGGGAAGTATGGCTACACCTTC.

V is TRBV12-3 or TRBV12-4 and J is TRBJ2-1, with D possibly matching TRBD2 (6 bases). There are 13 residues in the CDR3. V was cut by 10 bases and J by 2 bases, with 12 bases left in between. The CDR3 spells CATLSGAYNEQFF. DNA of the CDR3: TGTGCCACCCTGTCGGGAGCCTACAATGAGCAGTTCTTC.

This clonotype has a handful of counts. V and J are TRBV11-1 and TRBJ2-3, with D unclear. V lost 1 base, J lost 5 bases, and 7 bases lay in between. CDR3 length: 13 amino acids. Germline loops: CDR1 SGHAT, CDR2 FQDESV (reference sequence). CDR3 protein: CASSLEALDTQYF. The CDR3 nucleotides are TGTGCCAGCAGCTTAGAGGCTCTAGATACGCAGTATTTT.

J is TRBJ1-3 and V is TRBV10-3, with TRBD1 as a possible D gene (5 bases). There are 19 residues in the CDR3. CDR1 and CDR2 (germline): ENHRY, SYGVKD. The CDR3 sequence: CATQPVAVRDPLSGNTIYF. The CDR3 DNA sequence: TGTGCGACCCAACCAGTCGCTGTCAGGGACCCGCTCTCTGGAAACACCATATATTTT.

V gene TRBV29-1 combines with J gene TRBJ1-2; D ambiguous. The CDR3 totals 13 residues. Germline CDR1 and CDR2: SQVTM and ANQGSEA. Trimming removed 7 bases at V and 6 bases at J, with 18 bases between. CDR3 nucleotide sequence: TGCAGCGGAGGTGGGGAAAACGCGGATGGCTACACCTTC. Translated, it gives CSGGGENADGYTF.

To note about this clonotype: One base away lies a much larger clone, so this may be a sequencing read error. The V and J genes are TRBV2 and TRBJ2-7, with 9 bases identical to TRBD1. The end of the DNA aligns better with TRBJ2-5, so the J call may be wrong. The CDR3 runs to 17 residues. Germline loops: CDR1 SNHLY, CDR2 FYNNEI. CDR3 bases: TGTGCCAGCAGTGAAATGGGATCCGGGACAGGGAGAGCGACCCAGTACTTC. This translates into CASSEMGSGTGRATQYF.

This clonotype showed up just a few times. This chain uses TRBV6-6 with TRBJ1-2; D gene ambiguous. The CDR3 consists of 12 residues. Trimming stripped 0 bases from V and 10 bases from J, with 9 bases between. The germline V gene encodes CDR1 MNHNY and CDR2 SVGAGI (reference sequence). CDR3 nucleotide sequence: TGTGCCAGCAGTTACTCGACCCAATTCTACACCTTC. Translated, it gives CASSYSTQFYTF.

This clonotype was counted between two and nine times. V is TRBV12-3 or TRBV12-4 and J is TRBJ2-2, with 7 nucleotides matching TRBD2. With V trimmed by 3 bases and J by 11 bases, 12 bases remained unmatched. The CDR3 has 15 residues. In nucleotides, the CDR3 is TGTGCCAGCAGTTTTACTCGGGGGGTTCAAGGAGAGCTGTTTTTT. This encodes CASSFTRGVQGELFF.

The chain has TRBV6-1 and TRBJ1-5; D might be TRBD1 (6 bases). CDR1 MNHNS and CDR2 SASEGT come from the germline V gene. The CDR3 consists of 15 residues. V lost 6 bases and J 0 bases, leaving 12 bases between the germline ends. The CDR3 DNA is TGTGCCAGCAGCCGGGGGCAGGGTAGCAATCAGCCCCAGCATTTT. Amino acids: CASSRGQGSNQPQHF.

The chain has TRBV12-3 or TRBV12-4 and TRBJ1-5, with D hard to call. Trimming took 4 bases from V and 1 from J, leaving 8 bases between them. CDR3 size: 14 residues. The CDR3 region has the DNA TGTGCCAGCAGTTGGTCCGACAGCAATCAGCCCCAGCATTTT. It encodes CASSWSDSNQPQHF.

This chain joins TRBV27 and TRBJ2-2; D is ambiguous. CDR3 length: 16 residues. The ends were cut back, 1 base at V and 4 bases at J, with 13 bases in the middle. Germline V lookup: CDR1 MNHEY, CDR2 SMNVEV (reference sequence). Here the CDR3 reads CASSLFKSIGTGELFF. DNA for the CDR3: TGTGCCAGCAGTTTATTTAAGAGTATCGGCACCGGGGAGCTGTTTTTT.

This clonotype appeared a few times. The chain uses TRBV12-3 or TRBV12-4 and TRBJ1-2, with D hard to call. V was shortened by 6 bases and J by 6 bases, with 14 bases between the two germline ends. The CDR3 sequence is 13 residues long. The CDR3 sequence is CASRLGSSDGYTF. The CDR3 DNA reads as TGTGCCAGCAGACTCGGAAGTTCGGATGGCTACACCTTC.

This clonotype was observed a handful of times. The rearrangement uses TRBV12-3 or TRBV12-4 and TRBJ1-1; the D gene is possibly TRBD1 (5 bases). Trimming cost V 1 base and J 11 bases, with 14 bases left between them. The CDR3 has 13 amino acids. In nucleotides, the CDR3 is TGTGCCAGCAGTTTAGGCCCCGCAGGGTGGGCTTTCTTT. Its translation is CASSLGPAGWAFF.

This clonotype was seen a handful of times. V and J are TRBV12-3 or TRBV12-4 and TRBJ2-2, with 7 nucleotides matching TRBD1. J lost 6 bases, V lost 6 bases, and 4 bases had no gene match. CDR3 length equals 13 residues. The CDR3 here is CASSPQGSGELFF. In nucleotides, the CDR3 is TGTGCCAGCAGCCCACAGGGGTCCGGGGAGCTGTTTTTT.

The V gene is TRBV20-1, the J gene TRBJ2-7, with 11 bases matching TRBD2. Germline loops: CDR1 DFQATT, CDR2 SNEGSKA (reference sequence). The CDR3 is made up of 15 amino acids. V trimming: 3 bases; J trimming: 5 bases; junction bases outside the gene matches: 9. The CDR3 is CSASRASGGFDEQYF. The DNA for the CDR3 is TGCAGTGCTAGTCGTGCTAGCGGGGGGTTTGACGAGCAGTACTTC.

Points on this clonotype: A read error may explain this, as a much larger clone is one base away. The chain couples TRBV12-3 or TRBV12-4 to TRBJ1-5, with D unclear. The CDR3 runs to 16 residues. This CDR3 reads CACSLDGIGSNQPQHF. The DNA for the CDR3 is TGTGCCTGCAGTTTAGACGGAATCGGTAGCAATCAGCCCCAGCATTTT.

This clonotype has at least ten counts. The chain carries TRBV12-3 or TRBV12-4 and TRBJ2-1, with 7 bases matching TRBD2. The CDR3 loop spans 12 amino acids. With 4 bases clipped from V and 7 bases from J, the junction kept 1 base outside the gene matches. The CDR3 sequence is CASSSGRNEQFF. The DNA of the CDR3 is TGTGCCAGCAGTTCCGGGAGGAATGAGCAGTTCTTC.

V gene TRBV20-1 combines with J gene TRBJ1-2; no reliable D call. Germline CDR1 and CDR2: DFQATT and SNEGSKA (reference sequence). V gave up 3 bases and J gave up 8 bases, with 16 bases separating them. The CDR3 spans 13 residues. CDR3 amino acids: CSASLPGFNGYTF. The DNA for the CDR3 is TGCAGTGCTAGTTTACCGGGGTTCAACGGCTACACCTTC.

The sample holds a few counts of this clonotype. V is TRBV6-5 and J is TRBJ2-5; the D gene is possibly TRBD2 (5 bases). Trimming pared 5 bases from V and 5 bases from J, leaving 18 bases between. CDR1 is MNHEY, CDR2 SVGAGI, per germline. CDR3 length equals 15 residues. CDR3 region: CASSRPGLSGETQYF. In DNA form, the CDR3 reads TGTGCCAGCAGTCGTCCGGGCCTCTCGGGGGAGACCCAGTACTTC.

The V call is TRBV2, the J call TRBJ1-5; 9 nucleotides align to TRBD1. Germline V gene sequence: CDR1 SNHLY, CDR2 FYNNEI. With 3 bases clipped from V and 0 bases from J, the junction kept 9 bases outside the gene matches. CDR3 length equals 18 residues. CDR3 nucleotides: TGTGCCAGCAGTGAGGGGACAGGGTTAAGTATTAGCAATCAGCCCCAGCATTTT. Its protein is CASSEGTGLSISNQPQHF.

The chain joins TRBV15 to TRBJ2-1, with a weak D call TRBD1 (5 bases). Germline values: CDR1 LNHNV, CDR2 YYDKDF (reference sequence). The CDR3 runs 16 residues. Trimming left V 0 bases short and J 9 bases short, with 18 bases between. DNA of the CDR3: TGTGCCACCAGCAGAGATTTGGGGCAGGTTAGTAGTGAGCAGTTCTTC. Its protein is CATSRDLGQVSSEQFF. The variable domain in full, completed from reference TRBV15 and TRBJ2-1, reads DAMVIQNPRYQVTQFGKPVTLSCSQTLNHNVMYWYQQKSSQAPKLLFHYYDKDFNNEADTPDNFQSRRPNTSFCFLDIRSPGLGDTAMYLCATSRDLGQVSSEQFFGPGTRLTVL.

This clonotype has a handful of counts. The chain combines TRBV9 with TRBJ1-2; D gene unclear. Germline V gene lookup returns CDR1 SGDLS and CDR2 YYNGEE. Deletions cut 3 bases from V and 7 bases from J, with 13 bases between. This CDR3 contains 13 residues. In DNA form, the CDR3 reads TGTGCCAGCAGCGGATTGATGGGAGGTGGCTACACCTTC. Protein sequence: CASSGLMGGGYTF.

V and J are TRBV4-2 and TRBJ2-3, with 8 bases aligning to TRBD2. V trimming: 4 bases; J trimming: 5 bases; junction bases outside the gene matches: 11. The germline CDR1 and CDR2 sequences are LGHNA and YNFKEQ. The CDR3 is 16 residues long. CDR3 amino acids: CASSPNGAGGRDTQYF. The CDR3 DNA sequence: TGTGCCAGCAGCCCCAATGGGGCGGGGGGTAGAGATACGCAGTATTTT.

This chain links TRBV20-1 with TRBJ1-5; maybe TRBD1 (6 bases). Looked up from germline, CDR1 is DFQATT and CDR2 is SNEGSKA (reference sequence). This CDR3 has 14 residues. Trimming stripped 3 bases from V and 5 bases from J, with 14 bases between. The chain's CDR3 is CSASNYGGHQPQHF. The CDR3 nucleotides read TGCAGTGCTAGCAATTATGGGGGGCATCAGCCCCAGCATTTT.